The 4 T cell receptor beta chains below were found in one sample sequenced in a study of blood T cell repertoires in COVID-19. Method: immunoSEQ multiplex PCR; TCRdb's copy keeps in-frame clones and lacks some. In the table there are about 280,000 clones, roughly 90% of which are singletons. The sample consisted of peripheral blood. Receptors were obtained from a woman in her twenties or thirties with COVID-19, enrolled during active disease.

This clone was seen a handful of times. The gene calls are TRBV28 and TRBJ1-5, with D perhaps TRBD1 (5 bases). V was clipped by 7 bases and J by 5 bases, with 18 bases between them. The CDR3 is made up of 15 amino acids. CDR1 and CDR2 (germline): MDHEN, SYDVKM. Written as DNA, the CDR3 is TGTGCCAGCACTCCCGCCGGGGGAGGAGATCAGCCCCAGCATTTT. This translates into CASTPAGGGDQPQHF. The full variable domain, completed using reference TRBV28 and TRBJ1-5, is DVKVTQSSRYLVKRTGEKVFLECVQDMDHENMFWYRQDPGLGLRLIYFSYDVKMKEKGDIPEGYSVSREKKERFSLILESASTNQTSMYLCASTPAGGGDQPQHFGDGTRLSIL.

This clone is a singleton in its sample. The CDR3 bases are TGTGCCAGCAGTTTAGACAGGGGCCTGAATTCACCCCTCCACTTT. It codes for CASSLDRGLNSPLHF. The chain couples TRBV6-5 to TRBJ1-6, with TRBD1 matching over 8 bases. V lost 4 bases and J lost 7; bases outside the gene matches: 6. The germline V gene has CDR1 MNHEY and CDR2 SVGAGI. CDR3 length equals 15 residues.

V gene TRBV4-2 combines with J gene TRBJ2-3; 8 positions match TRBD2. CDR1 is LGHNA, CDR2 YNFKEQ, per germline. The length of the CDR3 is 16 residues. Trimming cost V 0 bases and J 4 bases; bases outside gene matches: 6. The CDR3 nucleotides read TGTGCCAGCAGCCAAGATGTCGGGAGGGTAGCAGATACGCAGTATTTT. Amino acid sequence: CASSQDVGRVADTQYF.

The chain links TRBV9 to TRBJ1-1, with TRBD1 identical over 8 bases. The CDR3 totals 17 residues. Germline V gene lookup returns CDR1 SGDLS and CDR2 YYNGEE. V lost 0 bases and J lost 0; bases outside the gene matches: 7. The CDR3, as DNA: TGTGCCAGCAGCGTAGCGGCAGGGGGCCACCTGAACACTGAAGCTTTCTTT. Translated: CASSVAAGGHLNTEAFF.